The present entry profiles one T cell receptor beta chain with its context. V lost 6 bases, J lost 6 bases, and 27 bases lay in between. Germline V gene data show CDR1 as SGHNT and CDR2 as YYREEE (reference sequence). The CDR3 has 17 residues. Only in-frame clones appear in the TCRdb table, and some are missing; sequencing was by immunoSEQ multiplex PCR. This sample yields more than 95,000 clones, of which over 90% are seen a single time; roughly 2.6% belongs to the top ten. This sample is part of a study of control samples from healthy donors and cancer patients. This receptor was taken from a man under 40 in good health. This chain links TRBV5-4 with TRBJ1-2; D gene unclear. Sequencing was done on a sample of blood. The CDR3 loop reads CASTAPWPTGARDGYTF. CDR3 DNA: TGTGCCAGCACAGCCCCATGGCCCACGGGCGCGAGGGATGGCTACACCTTC.